The clone carrying this T cell receptor (beta chain) was detected only a few times. CDR3 length: 15 residues. Trimming left V 2 bases short and J 3 bases short, with 13 bases between. Germline CDR1 and CDR2: SGHVS and FQNEAQ. A single record per CDR3 protein comes from TCRdb applying MiXCR to the RT-PCR reads. This table holds roughly 180,000 distinct CDR3 sequences, less than 45% found once. The entry originates in a study of patients and donors after allogeneic stem cell transplantation. The chain is built from TRBV7-8 and TRBJ1-1, with D possibly matching TRBD1 (6 bases). The material sequenced was blood, either unsorted or a sorted T cell fraction (not recorded which). This receptor was obtained from a human donor who was either an allogeneic HSCT recipient or a stem cell or donor lymphocyte infusion donor (not recorded which). It is not recorded whose cells these are; they may come from a transplant donor. The CDR3 loop is CASSLPQGGDTEAFF. CDR3 in DNA: TGTGCCAGCAGCTTACCACAGGGTGGTGACACTGAAGCTTTCTTT.